The T cell receptor (beta chain) under discussion was sequenced for a study of cytomegalovirus exposure and HLA in healthy donors. The CDR3 is 14 residues long. V trimming: 5 bases; J trimming: 3 bases; junction bases outside the gene matches: 9. Germline V CDR1 and CDR2: SQVTM, ANQGSEA. Clones were read by immunoSEQ multiplex PCR, and TCRdb kept only the in-frame ones, dropping some. There are around 52,000 clones in the sample; approximately 93% occur only once, and 4.5% to 6% lies in the top ten. Material: PBMCs. The chain couples TRBV29-1 to TRBJ1-1, with 7 bases that match TRBD1. This clonotype was sampled from a woman under 30 in good health and CMV-seronegative. The CDR3 region has the DNA TGCAGCGTTACATTGGGGACAGAGTACACTGAAGCTTTCTTT. This translates into CSVTLGTEYTEAFF.